These 14 T cell receptor beta chains were all obtained from the same sample, sequenced in a study of cytotoxic CD8 clonotypes in ibrutinib-treated CLL. TCRdb's table, derived via immunoSEQ multiplex PCR, lists solely in-frame clones and lacks some. The profile shows 250,000 to 350,000 clones, approximately 76% of them singletons. Here the sequenced sample was PBMCs, taken at disease progression, from a patient treated with ibrutinib. The receptors shown here come from a human donor with chronic lymphocytic leukemia.

This clone was detected a few times. The V and J genes are TRBV2 and TRBJ1-4; 12 nucleotides line up with TRBD1. The V gene end was trimmed by 4 bases and the J gene end by 8 bases; junction bases not matched to a gene: 2. This CDR3 has 14 amino acids. Looked up from germline, CDR1 is SNHLY and CDR2 is FYNNEI. DNA for the CDR3: TGTGCCAGCAGTGGGGACAGGGGGCCGGAAAAACTGTTTTTT. Encoded protein: CASSGDRGPEKLFF.

This clone showed up just a few times. The chain has TRBV10-3 and TRBJ2-1; D is unresolved. The CDR3 length is 11 residues. V was shortened by 10 bases and J by 8 bases, with 12 bases between the two germline ends. Germline V gives CDR1 ENHRY, CDR2 SYGVKD. Here the CDR3 DNA reads TGTGCCAACGGTGTCTGGGATGAGCAGTTCTTC. Protein: CANGVWDEQFF.

The chain carries TRBV5-6 and TRBJ2-3; the match to TRBD2 covers 13 bases. CDR1 and CDR2 (germline): SGHDT, YYEEEE. Losses at the gene ends were 4 bases for V and 8 bases for J; bases not matched to a gene: 7. The CDR3 sequence is 15 residues long. The DNA for the CDR3 is TGTGCCAGCAGCCTCCGGACTAGCGGGGGAAGTACGCAGTATTTT. As protein: CASSLRTSGGSTQYF.

In DNA, the CDR3 is TGTGCCAGCTCACCCAGGGGTTTTAGCTACGAGCAGTACTTC. It translates to CASSPRGFSYEQYF. This chain links TRBV18 with TRBJ2-7; D possibly corresponds to TRBD1 (6 bases). CDR1 and CDR2 (germline): KGHSH, LQKENI. V lost 3 bases to trimming and J lost 3 bases, with 12 bases between them. This CDR3 is built from 14 residues. The variable domain in full, completed from reference TRBV18 and TRBJ2-7, reads NAGVMQNPRHLVRRRGQEARLRCSPMKGHSHVYWYRQLPEEGLKFMVYLQKENIIDESGMPKERFSAEFPKEGPSILRIQQVVRGDSAAYFCASSPRGFSYEQYFGPGTRLTVT.

The chain joins TRBV6-6 to TRBJ2-1, with D tentatively TRBD2 (6 bases). This CDR3 region has 15 residues. Germline V gene data show CDR1 as MNHNY and CDR2 as SVGAGI (reference sequence). V was cut by 1 base and J by 10 bases, with 17 bases left in between. The CDR3 region has the DNA TGTGCCAGCAGTTACTGGGGAGGCCCAGGGCGGGAGCAGTTCTTC. Its translation is CASSYWGGPGREQFF.

V is TRBV5-4 and J is TRBJ2-3; 12 bases agree with TRBD2. Germline V gene sequence: CDR1 SGHNT, CDR2 YYREEE (reference sequence). The CDR3 length is 16 residues. The J segment lost 5 bases and the V segment lost 4 bases, leaving 8 bases of the junction unmatched. CDR3 in DNA: TGTGCCAGCAGCGCCCGGACTAGCGGGGTGAAAGATACGCAGTATTTT. Protein: CASSARTSGVKDTQYF. Using reference TRBV5-4 and TRBJ2-3 for the parts outside the CDR3, the full variable domain is ETGVTQSPTHLIKTRGQQVTLRCSSQSGHNTVSWYQQALGQGPQFIFQYYREEENGRGNFPPRFSGLQFPNYSSELNVNALELDDSALYLCASSARTSGVKDTQYFGPGTRLTVL.

The V call is TRBV9, the J call TRBJ2-1, with 12 bases that match TRBD2. The V and J ends lost 4 bases and 7 bases, in that order; junction bases with no gene match: 6. The CDR3 extends over 15 amino acids. Germline V lookup: CDR1 SGDLS, CDR2 YYNGEE. The CDR3 DNA is TGTGCCAGCAGCCAGACTAGCGGGAGTTCTAATGAGCAGTTCTTC. The encoded protein is CASSQTSGSSNEQFF.

This clone has a handful of counts. The rearrangement joins TRBV2 to TRBJ2-7; TRBD2 matches 12 bases. V lost 6 bases and J lost 3; bases outside the gene matches: 6. The length of the CDR3 is 15 residues. Germline loops: CDR1 SNHLY, CDR2 FYNNEI. As DNA, the CDR3 is TGTGCCAGCAGCAGGACTAGCGGGGCGCTCTACGAGCAGTACTTC. It encodes CASSRTSGALYEQYF.

The chain is built from TRBV7-6 and TRBJ1-6; D not resolved. Trimming shortened V by 5 bases and J by 0 bases, and 14 bases separated the two germline ends. CDR1 and CDR2 (germline): SGHVS, FNYEAQ. CDR3 length: 17 residues. The DNA for the CDR3 is TGTGCCAGCAGCCCTACAGCTACGAGCTCCTATAATTCACCCCTCCACTTT. Amino acids: CASSPTATSSYNSPLHF. The full variable domain, rest sourced from reference TRBV7-6 and TRBJ1-6, is GAGVSQSPRYKVTKRGQDVALRCDPISGHVSLYWYRQALGQGPEFLTYFNYEAQQDKSGLPNDRFSAERPEGSISTLTIQRTEQRDSAMYRCASSPTATSSYNSPLHFGNGTRLTVT.

This clone is a singleton in its sample. The rearrangement joins TRBV18 to TRBJ2-7; 9 nucleotides agree with TRBD2. Germline V gene sequence: CDR1 KGHSH, CDR2 LQKENI. The CDR3 has 15 amino acids. V shed 2 bases and J 1 base; nucleotides not matched to a gene: 3. The chain's CDR3 is CASSPGLAGSYEQYF. CDR3 bases: TGTGCCAGCTCACCAGGGCTAGCGGGGTCCTACGAGCAGTACTTC.

The rearrangement joins TRBV9 to TRBJ1-4; D ambiguous. Trimming took off 0 bases at V and 0 bases at J, with 12 bases between the two ends. Germline-derived CDR1 and CDR2 are SGDLS and YYNGEE. This CDR3 contains 17 residues. CDR3 nucleotide sequence: TGTGCCAGCAGCGTAGGCCCCCTACACGCAACTAATGAAAAACTGTTTTTT. Protein product: CASSVGPLHATNEKLFF.

The chain employs TRBV19 and TRBJ2-5; D possibly corresponds to TRBD1 (6 bases). The V end lost 5 bases, the J end lost 4 bases, and 11 bases lay between the germline ends. CDR1 LNHDA and CDR2 SQIVND come from the germline V gene (reference sequence). This CDR3 spans 13 amino acids. This chain's CDR3 is CASSSARGETQYF. CDR3 sequence (DNA): TGTGCCAGTAGTTCAGCCAGGGGAGAGACCCAGTACTTC.

This chain joins TRBV19 and TRBJ2-1; D is possibly TRBD2 (6 bases). The germline gives CDR1 LNHDA, CDR2 SQIVND (reference sequence). The length of the CDR3 is 15 residues. Between the trimmed V and J ends, which lost 1 base and 4 bases, there was a span of 11 bases. The CDR3, as DNA: TGTGCCAGTAGTATAGGGAGTAGCGGATACAATGAGCAGTTCTTC. Translation gives CASSIGSSGYNEQFF.

This rearrangement joins TRBV5-6 to TRBJ2-2; unclear D gene. This CDR3 spans 13 amino acids. Trimming shortened V by 0 bases and J by 5 bases, and 5 bases separated the two germline ends. Germline CDR1 reads SGHDT; CDR2 reads YYEEEE. CDR3 coding DNA: TGTGCCAGCAGCTTGGGGTGGACCGGGGAGCTGTTTTTT. It specifies CASSLGWTGELFF. Full variable domain (rest looked up from reference TRBV5-6 and TRBJ2-2): DAGVTQSPTHLIKTRGQQVTLRCSPKSGHDTVSWYQQALGQGPQFIFQYYEEEERQRGNFPDRFSGHQFPNYSSELNVNALLLGDSALYLCASSLGWTGELFFGEGSRLTVL.